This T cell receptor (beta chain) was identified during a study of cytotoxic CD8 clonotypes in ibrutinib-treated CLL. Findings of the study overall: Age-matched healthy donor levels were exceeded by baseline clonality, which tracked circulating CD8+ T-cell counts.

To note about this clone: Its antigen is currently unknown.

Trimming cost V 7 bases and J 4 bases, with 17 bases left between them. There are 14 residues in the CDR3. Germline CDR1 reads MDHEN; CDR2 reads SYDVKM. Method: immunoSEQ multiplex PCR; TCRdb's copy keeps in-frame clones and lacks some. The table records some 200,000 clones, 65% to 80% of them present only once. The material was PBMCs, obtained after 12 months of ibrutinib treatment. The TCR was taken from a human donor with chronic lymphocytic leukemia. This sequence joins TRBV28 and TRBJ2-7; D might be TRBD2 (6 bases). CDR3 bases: TGTGCCAGCACCCCTGGGGGGACGATTTACGAGCAGTACTTC. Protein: CASTPGGTIYEQYF.